The present T cell receptor (beta chain) was sequenced within a study of blood T cells in healthy people across ages (dated by TCRdb to between 2014 and 2017). For the wider study: In model experiments, roughly one uniquely barcoded TCR beta cDNA molecule per two T cells was captured by template switching. Using the same blood draw, the study looked at two additional independent replicas of 1 million unique cDNA reads for two donors, one aged 18 to 30 and the other aged 80 or older. Using deep sequencing normalized with unique cDNA molecular identifiers, the study measured how TCR beta repertoire diversity changes with age. Donors of different ages were randomly distributed across sequencing lanes to avoid experimental bias. The donors were split into four age groups: young (average 16 years), middle-aged (39), aged (62) and long-lived (about 74). What the authors observed across the whole study: Because donor CMV infection status was unknown, age-related changes in expanded clonotypes were potentially confounded. Observed TCR beta diversity per million T cells fell roughly linearly with age, and a significant reduction was already apparent by age approximately 41. Estimates of total diversity based on one million sequenced T cells were considered lower bounds and underestimates. Compared with the aged group, the long-lived group had more naive CD4+ T cells, fewer expanded clones and increased TCR diversity, suggesting age selection. Bulk unsorted PBMC profiling prevented conclusive comparison of naive and antigen-experienced compartments. Observed TCR beta diversity correlated strongly with the percentage of naive T cells measured by flow cytometry.

Receptor libraries were prepared by 5' RACE. TCRdb records Illumina HiSeq 2500 as the sequencer. A second PCR of roughly 6 to 11 cycles was run with a J-beta primer mix and a sample-barcoded 5' primer. A template-switch 5' adaptor carrying 12 random nucleotides introduced a unique molecular identifier onto each TCR beta cDNA molecule. Each sample yielded at least 2.5 million CDR3-containing paired-end reads. First-strand cDNA synthesis was performed from all RNA using the Mint cDNA synthesis kit, with priming by a TRBC-specific oligonucleotide. Following uracil-DNA glycosylase treatment, a first 18-cycle PCR with universal primers M1SS and BC2_uni_R was performed on all cDNA. As for the authors' bioinformatics: For normalization, 1 million high-quality reads were randomly selected from each sample, with every read carrying a distinct molecular identifier. Reads with shared molecular identifiers were discarded instead of being binned into consensus sequences. MiTCR, run with a Q25 quality threshold and the strictest error-elimination algorithm, handled CDR3 identification, clonotype clustering and error correction. Lower-bound total TCR beta diversity was estimated with a nonparametric unseen species model using Euler transformation. TCRdb redid the processing of the public reads, applying fastp at Q25 and MiXCR, and retained in-frame beta chains. Rows with a matching CDR3 protein are joined into one entry that keeps the most common DNA and genes. TCRdb assigned the V and J calls; the authors' analysis was not used. The sample records under 1,000,000 distinct CDR3 sequences, less than 60% of which are singletons. The ten top clones hold over 15% of the sample.

The donors were under 40 Caucasian individuals from Russia, aged roughly 6 to 100 years, who were systemically healthy. Ten milliliters of peripheral blood were drawn from each donor into EDTA-treated Vacutainer tubes. Ficoll-Paque density-gradient centrifugation was used to isolate PBMCs, with at least 7 million per sample. Trizol reagent was used to extract total RNA from the PBMCs, yielding at least 5.5 micrograms per sample. The percentages of naive CD45RAhigh/CD27high T cells were determined by flow cytometry on a PBMC aliquot from every donor. Comment on this clonotype: This clone's antigen is unknown. No base-level quality is on record; no much larger clone is a single base apart.

The TCR sequence derives from an elderly man in good health. Sequenced: blood.

The CDR3 in this case is CASSYSTDSNNEQFF. In nucleotides, the sequence is TGTGCCAGCAGCTACTCAACGGACAGCAACAATGAGCAGTTCTTC. This receptor chain uses TRBV11-2 and TRBJ2-1; the D gene is possibly TRBD1, with 6 bases matching. The germline V gene sets CDR1 to SGHAT and CDR2 to FQNNGV. From the cysteine through the phenylalanine, the CDR3 covers 15 amino acids. Here the CDR3 DNA is all that survives: 45 bases in frame from base 1. Trimming costs V 4 bases and J 5 bases, and their ends lie 15 bases apart. The CDR3 plus the reference TRBV11-2 and TRBJ2-1 genes for the other parts give the full variable domain: EAGVAQSPRYKIIEKRQSVAFWCNPISGHATLYWYQQILGQGPKLLIQFQNNGVVDDSQLPKDRFSAERLKGVDSTLKIQPAKLEDSAVYLCASSYSTDSNNEQFFGPGTRLTVL.